These 7 T cell receptor beta chains were all obtained from the same sample, sequenced in a study of graft-versus-host responses after intestinal transplantation. Their specific antigens are unknown. Only in-frame clones appear in the TCRdb table, and some are missing; sequencing was by immunoSEQ multiplex PCR. The sample carries 90,000 to 130,000 clones, about 94% recorded once. Material: unstimulated CD8+ T cells sorted from spleen or lymph node cells, obtained before intestinal transplant. Receptors originate from a human donor who received an intestinal transplant.

In the case of this clone: This same CDR3 is encoded by further DNA sequences in the sample. The CDR3: CASSLTQEAAYEQYF. The CDR3 nucleotides read TGTGCCAGCAGTTTGACACAGGAGGCGGCATACGAGCAGTACTTC. V usage is TRBV7-6 and J usage is TRBJ2-7; the D gene could be TRBD1 or TRBD2 (5 bases each). CDR1 is SGHVS, CDR2 FNYEAQ, per germline. There are 15 residues in the CDR3. Trimming stripped 6 bases from V and 4 bases from J, with 19 bases between.

The chain carries TRBV28 and TRBJ2-7, with D possibly matching TRBD2 (5 bases). In germline, CDR1 is MDHEN, CDR2 SYDVKM. Trimming left V 6 bases short and J 3 bases short, with 12 bases between. This CDR3 is 13 amino acids long. The CDR3 DNA reads as TGTGCCAGCAGCTCCTTAGAGGGCTACGAGCAGTACTTC. Amino acid sequence: CASSSLEGYEQYF.

The rearrangement uses TRBV13 and TRBJ2-2, with TRBD1 matching over 7 bases. The germline CDR1 and CDR2 sequences are PRHDT and FYEKMQ (reference sequence). V trimming: 5 bases; J trimming: 1 base; junction bases outside the gene matches: 7. This CDR3 contains 16 residues. CDR3 region: CASSPPGQRNTGELFF. Here the CDR3 DNA reads TGTGCCAGCAGCCCACCGGGACAGAGGAACACCGGGGAGCTGTTTTTT.

This chain uses TRBV6-1 with TRBJ2-1; D unclear. The ends were cut back, 1 base at V and 3 bases at J, with 7 bases in the middle. Germline values: CDR1 MNHNS, CDR2 SASEGT. The CDR3 totals 14 residues. CDR3 coding DNA: TGTGCCAGCAGTGAAGAGGACGGCTACAATGAGCAGTTCTTC. Translating gives CASSEEDGYNEQFF.

The chain employs TRBV19 and TRBJ2-1, with TRBD2 identical over 10 bases. The CDR3 totals 15 residues. Trimming at V came to 1 base and at J to 3 bases, leaving 0 bases not matched to a gene. CDR1 is LNHDA, CDR2 SQIVND, per germline (reference sequence). The CDR3 DNA reads as TGTGCCAGTAGTATAGGGACTAGCGGCTACAATGAGCAGTTCTTC. This translates into CASSIGTSGYNEQFF.

This clone was seen once. V and J are TRBV19 and TRBJ2-7, with 7 bases that match TRBD1. The germline CDR1 and CDR2 sequences are LNHDA and SQIVND (reference sequence). J gave up 4 bases and V 3 bases, and 6 bases lay outside the gene matches. There are 14 residues in the CDR3. In DNA form, the CDR3 reads TGTGCCAGTAGTATTGGTGGACAGGAATACGAGCAGTACTTC. The encoded protein is CASSIGGQEYEQYF.

The chain combines TRBV6-5 with TRBJ2-7, with 8 bases fitting TRBD2. V gave up 7 bases and J gave up 0 bases; unmatched junction bases: 2. The CDR3 length is 13 residues. The germline V gene encodes CDR1 MNHEY and CDR2 SVGAGI. The CDR3 loop is CASTLAGSYEQYF. In DNA, the CDR3 is TGTGCCAGCACGCTAGCGGGCTCCTACGAGCAGTACTTC.